Sequencing of this TCR beta chain was carried out in a study of blood T cells in healthy people across ages. Trimming pared 2 bases from V and 7 bases from J, leaving 15 bases between. Germline loops: CDR1 SEHNR, CDR2 FQNEAQ (reference sequence). CDR3 length: 16 amino acids. This clonotype was seen repeatedly, ten times or more. Primed by a sample-barcoded 5' primer and a J-beta primer mix, a second PCR proceeded for 7 to 11 cycles. MiXCR, run by TCRdb on the 5' RACE reads, gives a single entry per CDR3 protein. Among around 870,000 distinct CDR3 sequences listed, around 30% were seen once. The chain combines TRBV7-9 with TRBJ1-6, with D tentatively TRBD1 (6 bases). The receptor was derived from a woman aged 80 or over in good health. Sequencing used blood. As DNA, the CDR3 is TGTGCCAGCAGCTTAATAGGGACAAGGGGCAATTCACCCCTCCACTTT. Amino acids: CASSLIGTRGNSPLHF.